One and the same sample provided the 13 T cell receptor beta chains below, sequenced in a study of OX40 agonist ivuxolimab in advanced cancers. This table comes from immunoSEQ multiplex PCR, and its TCRdb copy is limited to in-frame clones, with some not included. The data contain under 100,000 clones, around 92% of them singletons. The starting material was CD4+ or CD8+ T cells sorted from blood, obtained in a trial of the OX40 agonist ivuxolimab. These receptors all stem from an adult with an advanced solid tumor such as melanoma, head and neck, liver or kidney cancer.

The chain has TRBV18 and TRBJ2-3, with a possible D match to TRBD2 (5 bases). The germline gives CDR1 KGHSH, CDR2 LQKENI. V was clipped by 4 bases and J by 2 bases, with 10 bases between them. The CDR3 totals 14 residues. The CDR3 spells CASSRSGITDTQYF. In DNA form, the CDR3 reads TGTGCCAGCTCACGATCGGGAATCACAGATACGCAGTATTTT.

This chain connects TRBV27 to TRBJ2-7, with TRBD1 identical over 8 bases. Germline V gene sequence: CDR1 MNHEY, CDR2 SMNVEV (reference sequence). V dropped 5 bases and J dropped 6; count of bases not matched to a gene: 9. The CDR3 runs 14 residues. This CDR3 reads CASSTRTGNSEQYF. Here the CDR3 DNA reads TGTGCCAGCAGTACTCGGACAGGGAATTCCGAGCAGTACTTC.

V usage is TRBV5-1 and J usage is TRBJ1-1; the D gene is possibly TRBD1 (5 bases). CDR1 is SGHRS and CDR2 is YFSETQ in the germline V gene. Trimming cost V 4 bases and J 5 bases, with 18 bases left between them. CDR3 length: 15 residues. As DNA, the CDR3 is TGCGCCAGCAGCCCCGGGTTGGGGGGAAGGACTGAAGCTTTCTTT. It translates to CASSPGLGGRTEAFF. Looking up the rest from reference TRBV5-1 and TRBJ1-1 gives the full variable domain: KAGVTQTPRYLIKTRGQQVTLSCSPISGHRSVSWYQQTPGQGLQFLFEYFSETQRNKGNFPGRFSGRQFSNSRSEMNVSTLELGDSALYLCASSPGLGGRTEAFFGQGTRLTVV.

V usage is TRBV2 and J usage is TRBJ1-5; 7 bases are shared with TRBD1. The J segment lost 0 bases and the V segment lost 7 bases, leaving 6 bases of the junction unmatched. This CDR3 spans 15 amino acids. The germline V gene encodes CDR1 SNHLY and CDR2 FYNNEI. This chain's CDR3 is CASTWGQNSNQPQHF. CDR3 coding DNA: TGTGCCAGCACCTGGGGACAGAATAGCAATCAGCCCCAGCATTTT. The whole variable domain, filled in from reference TRBV2 and TRBJ1-5, reads EPEVTQTPSHQVTQMGQEVILRCVPISNHLYFYWYRQILGQKVEFLVSFYNNEISEKSEIFDDQFSVERPDGSNFTLKIRSTKLEDSAMYFCASTWGQNSNQPQHFGDGTRLSIL.

This chain links TRBV4-1 with TRBJ1-2, with D uncertain. The CDR3 runs to 20 residues. V gave up 0 bases and J gave up 1 base, with 24 bases separating them. Germline V gives CDR1 MGHRA, CDR2 YSYEKL. CDR3: CASSQDRSSQIRVDNYGYTF. The CDR3 bases are TGCGCCAGCAGCCAAGATCGATCCAGTCAAATAAGAGTGGATAACTATGGCTACACCTTC.

The chain joins TRBV9 to TRBJ2-5; 8 positions agree with TRBD1. Germline V CDR1 and CDR2: SGDLS, YYNGEE. The CDR3 consists of 17 residues. Trimming removed 4 bases from V and 1 base from J; junction bases left unmatched: 12. The CDR3 DNA reads as TGTGCCAGCAGCAGCCAACGGACAGGGTCCCTCCAAGAGACCCAGTACTTC. As protein: CASSSQRTGSLQETQYF.

The chain employs TRBV6-6 and TRBJ1-5; D is possibly TRBD1 (5 bases). V was trimmed by 0 bases and J by 5 bases, leaving 14 bases between them. Germline assignment: CDR1 MNHNY and CDR2 SVGAGI (reference sequence). This CDR3 has 16 residues. In DNA form, the CDR3 reads TGTGCCAGCAGTTACTCGGGGTGGCAGGGAGATCAGCCCCAGCATTTT. Protein sequence: CASSYSGWQGDQPQHF.

This chain connects TRBV29-1 to TRBJ2-3, with a possible D match to TRBD1 (6 bases). The germline gives CDR1 SQVTM, CDR2 ANQGSEA. The CDR3 contains 11 residues. The germline V and J ends were trimmed by 7 bases and 6 bases, with 11 bases remaining between them. The CDR3 DNA is TGCAGCGACCGGACAGCTGATACGCAGTATTTT. This encodes CSDRTADTQYF.

The rearrangement links TRBV4-3 to TRBJ1-1; D is undetermined. The CDR3 has 16 residues. Trimming took off 1 base at V and 0 bases at J, with 12 bases between the two ends. Germline assignment: CDR1 LGHNA and CDR2 YSLEER. The CDR3 region has the DNA TGCGCCAGCAGCCAAGGGGCCGGGGTTGTGAACACTGAAGCTTTCTTT. This encodes CASSQGAGVVNTEAFF.

The chain carries TRBV10-3 and TRBJ2-1, with TRBD2 matching 9 bases. V lost 10 bases and J lost 8; bases outside the gene matches: 15. Germline loops: CDR1 ENHRY, CDR2 SYGVKD. The CDR3 has 15 residues. CDR3 region: CANSPLGGRAYEQFF. DNA of the CDR3: TGTGCCAATTCACCCCTGGGCGGGAGGGCCTATGAGCAGTTCTTC.

The genes are TRBV11-2 and TRBJ2-1, with D possibly TRBD1 on 6 matching bases. Trimming stripped 1 base from V and 5 bases from J, with 18 bases between. This CDR3 spans 17 amino acids. Germline values: CDR1 SGHAT, CDR2 FQNNGV. CDR3 DNA sequence: TGTGCCAGCAGCTTAGGTAACAGGGTGGGGCTGGACAATGAGCAGTTCTTC. Amino acid sequence: CASSLGNRVGLDNEQFF.

The chain links TRBV6-1 to TRBJ2-1; tentative D call: TRBD2 (5 bases). The CDR3 consists of 16 residues. V lost 4 bases to trimming and J lost 5 bases, with 18 bases between them. The germline gives CDR1 MNHNS, CDR2 SASEGT. As DNA, the CDR3 is TGTGCCAGCAGTGCTCGGACTCCCTTATTTGACAATGAGCAGTTCTTC. Amino acids: CASSARTPLFDNEQFF.

V and J are TRBV28 and TRBJ2-4; 7 bases line up with TRBD1. The CDR3 has 16 residues. The germline V gene has CDR1 MDHEN and CDR2 SYDVKM. The trim removed 2 bases at V and 0 bases at J, leaving 4 bases unmatched. The CDR3 region is CASSLPGQLAKNIQYF. Here the CDR3 DNA reads TGTGCCAGCAGTTTACCGGGACAGTTAGCCAAAAACATTCAGTACTTC.